These 19 T cell receptor beta chains were all obtained from the same sample, sequenced in a study of T cell responses to AZD1222 COVID-19 vaccine. Sequencing used immunoSEQ multiplex PCR; TCRdb keeps in-frame clones, though not all of them. The data contain about 160,000 clones, roughly 86% of them singletons. The sequencing used peripheral blood, collected on day 0 of AZD1222 vaccination. The receptor set was obtained from an adult in good health.

V usage is TRBV11-2 and J usage is TRBJ2-1, with 7 bases that match TRBD2. Germline V gene lookup returns CDR1 SGHAT and CDR2 FQNNGV. The CDR3 has 15 residues. Trimming at V came to 3 bases and at J to 7 bases, leaving 9 bases not matched to a gene. The CDR3 reads CASSLWEGRGNEQFF. CDR3 in DNA: TGTGCCAGCAGCTTGTGGGAGGGCCGGGGGAATGAGCAGTTCTTC.

This chain uses TRBV19 with TRBJ2-5, with D possibly matching TRBD2 (5 bases). The CDR3 is made up of 13 amino acids. Per germline, CDR1 LNHDA and CDR2 SQIVND (reference sequence). V was clipped by 5 bases and J by 2 bases, with 9 bases between them. The CDR3 here is CASSGTRQETQYF. CDR3 DNA sequence: TGTGCCAGTAGTGGAACTAGACAAGAGACCCAGTACTTC.

This rearrangement joins TRBV27 to TRBJ2-7; the D is unclear. Germline V gene lookup returns CDR1 MNHEY and CDR2 SMNVEV (reference sequence). CDR3 length equals 14 residues. V lost 1 base and J lost 3, with 10 bases in between. DNA of the CDR3: TGTGCCAGCAGTTTATTTCTGGGGAACTACGAGCAGTACTTC. Encoded protein: CASSLFLGNYEQYF.

The CDR3 spells CASSLDGDQPQHF. For the CDR3, the DNA is TGTGCCAGCAGCTTGGATGGGGATCAGCCCCAGCATTTT. The chain combines TRBV5-6 with TRBJ1-5; D remains unclear. Germline lookup yields CDR1 SGHDT and CDR2 YYEEEE. The ends were cut back, 0 bases at V and 5 bases at J, with 6 bases in the middle. CDR3 size: 13 residues.

The chain carries TRBV3-1 (or the pseudogene TRBV3-2) and TRBJ2-2, with D unclear. Looked up from germline, CDR1 is LGHDT and CDR2 is YNNKEL (reference sequence). The CDR3 is 12 amino acids. Trimming cost V 6 bases and J 5 bases, with 7 bases left between them. CDR3 amino acids: CASRLITGELFF. The CDR3 nucleotides are TGTGCCAGCAGGCTAATTACCGGGGAGCTGTTTTTT.

This chain connects TRBV6-2 or TRBV6-3 to TRBJ1-5; D perhaps matches TRBD1 (6 bases). Between the trimmed V and J ends, which lost 2 bases and 7 bases, there was a span of 15 bases. Germline CDR1 is MNHEY and CDR2 is SVGEGT. This CDR3 is built from 15 residues. CDR3 loop: CASSYHREVGQPQHF. In DNA, the CDR3 is TGTGCCAGCAGTTACCACAGGGAAGTAGGACAGCCCCAGCATTTT.

This chain connects TRBV4-3 to TRBJ1-1, with D unresolved. With 3 bases removed from V and 0 bases from J, the gap between germline ends came to 8 bases. There are 14 residues in the CDR3. Germline-derived CDR1 and CDR2 are LGHNA and YSLEER. The CDR3 loop is CASSQSLLNTEAFF. In nucleotides, the CDR3 is TGCGCCAGCAGCCAGTCTCTCTTGAACACTGAAGCTTTCTTT.

J is TRBJ2-1 and V is TRBV3-1 (or the pseudogene TRBV3-2), with 9 bases fitting TRBD2. The CDR3 is 16 residues long. The V gene end was trimmed by 3 bases and the J gene end by 4 bases; junction bases not matched to a gene: 7. CDR1 is LGHDT, CDR2 YNNKEL, per germline (reference sequence). The CDR3 loop reads CASSHLSGGYYNEQFF. CDR3 nucleotides: TGTGCCAGCAGCCACCTTAGCGGGGGTTATTACAATGAGCAGTTCTTC.

This clone was counted between two and nine times. The chain links TRBV11-2 to TRBJ2-7, with a tentative D call TRBD1 (5 bases). The V end lost 0 bases, the J end lost 4 bases, and 7 bases lay between the germline ends. Germline values: CDR1 SGHAT, CDR2 FQNNGV. The CDR3 runs 13 residues. The CDR3 DNA sequence: TGTGCCAGCAGCTTAGACAGGGTTTACGAGCAGTACTTC. Its translation is CASSLDRVYEQYF.

The chain links TRBV7-9 to TRBJ2-5; tentatively, D is TRBD2 (6 bases). Germline CDR1 reads SEHNR; CDR2 reads FQNEAQ (reference sequence). Trimming stripped 5 bases from V and 10 bases from J, with 14 bases between. The CDR3 is 12 residues long. The CDR3 sequence: CASSRAGGNQYF. DNA for the CDR3: TGTGCCAGCAGCCGTGCTGGGGGGAACCAGTACTTC.

The rearrangement links TRBV7-2 to TRBJ1-5, with D unclear. V was pared by 2 bases and J by 1 base, with 12 bases between. Germline CDR1 SGHTA, CDR2 FQGNSA. The CDR3 totals 16 residues. The CDR3 bases are TGTGCCAGCAGCTTATTATGGGAAGGGAGCAATCAGCCCCAGCATTTT. Its translation is CASSLLWEGSNQPQHF.

This chain joins TRBV2 and TRBJ1-5; D not certain. Trimming stripped 3 bases from V and 3 bases from J, with 12 bases between. This CDR3 has 15 residues. From germline, CDR1 is SNHLY and CDR2 FYNNEI. The CDR3, as DNA: TGTGCCAGCAGTGAGGGGAGGAATCCCAATCAGCCCCAGCATTTT. It codes for CASSEGRNPNQPQHF.

This chain joins TRBV3-1 (or the pseudogene TRBV3-2) and TRBJ1-4, with D maybe TRBD1 (5 bases). Looked up from germline, CDR1 is LGHDT and CDR2 is YNNKEL (reference sequence). CDR3 length: 16 residues. The V gene lost 1 base and the J gene lost 6 bases, with 15 bases spanning the gap. In nucleotides, the CDR3 is TGTGCCAGCAGCCAAGGGGCTTGGGGGGTGGATGAAAAACTGTTTTTT. Amino acids: CASSQGAWGVDEKLFF.

This clone is a singleton in its sample. The chain has TRBV28 and TRBJ2-7; tentatively, D is TRBD1 (5 bases). The ends were cut back, 6 bases at V and 9 bases at J, with 24 bases in the middle. The CDR3 length is 15 residues. Germline V gene sequence: CDR1 MDHEN, CDR2 SYDVKM. The DNA for the CDR3 is TGTGCCAGCAGCTTAGTGGTGGCAGGGCACTATAGGCAGTACTTC. Translated, it gives CASSLVVAGHYRQYF.

This clone was counted once. V gene TRBV6-5 combines with J gene TRBJ1-3; TRBD1 is a possible D gene (5 bases). Trimming pared 6 bases from V and 3 bases from J, leaving 12 bases between. The CDR3 is made up of 14 amino acids. CDR1 is MNHEY, CDR2 SVGAGI, per germline. CDR3 nucleotide sequence: TGTGCCAGCAGCCCACAGGAGATTGGAAACACCATATATTTT. Encoded protein: CASSPQEIGNTIYF.

The rearrangement joins TRBV2 to TRBJ2-7; 9 positions agree with TRBD1. CDR1 is SNHLY, CDR2 FYNNEI, per germline. The CDR3 totals 14 residues. Germline trimming cut 7 bases from V and 1 base from J; bases unmatched to any gene: 5. The CDR3 loop is CASIPGTGSYEQYF. The CDR3 DNA reads as TGTGCCAGCATTCCCGGGACAGGGTCCTACGAGCAGTACTTC.

The chain carries TRBV4-3 and TRBJ2-7, with D possibly being TRBD2 (6 bases). CDR1 and CDR2 from the germline V gene are LGHNA and YSLEER. The CDR3 runs 15 residues. The V and J ends lost 1 base and 3 bases respectively, with 13 bases between them. CDR3 amino acids: CASSQGDSRGYEQYF. CDR3 nucleotide sequence: TGCGCCAGCAGCCAAGGGGACTCCCGGGGCTACGAGCAGTACTTC.

The V and J genes are TRBV29-1 and TRBJ1-3; D call uncertain. The germline V gene has CDR1 SQVTM and CDR2 ANQGSEA. Trimming took off 4 bases at V and 4 bases at J, with 11 bases between the two ends. The CDR3 totals 13 residues. CDR3 nucleotide sequence: TGCAGCGTTGTACAGTTCCACGGAAACACCATATATTTT. Its translation: CSVVQFHGNTIYF.

The rearrangement links TRBV29-1 to TRBJ1-2, with 8 bases fitting TRBD1. CDR1 is SQVTM, CDR2 ANQGSEA, per germline. Trimming at V came to 8 bases and at J to 0 bases, leaving 14 bases not matched to a gene. This CDR3 is 16 amino acids long. CDR3: CSLWEQGVQANYGYTF. CDR3 DNA sequence: TGCAGCCTCTGGGAACAGGGGGTTCAGGCTAACTATGGCTACACCTTC.